This passage covers 9 T cell receptor beta chains from one sample sequenced in a study of blood T cell repertoires in COVID-19. Data came from immunoSEQ multiplex PCR; TCRdb stores just in-frame clones and leaves some out. Among about 390,000 clones listed, 80% to 90% were seen once. The sample was peripheral blood. Every receptor here comes from a woman between 55 and 75 years old with COVID-19, enrolled during active disease.

In its sample, this clone was seen a few times. The V call is TRBV29-1, the J call TRBJ1-1; TRBD1 agrees at 9 bases. CDR1 SQVTM and CDR2 ANQGSEA come from the germline V gene. This CDR3 contains 14 residues. V gave up 4 bases and J gave up 4 bases; unmatched junction bases: 7. In nucleotides, the CDR3 is TGCAGCGTTGCTGTACAGGGGGCGGGCACTGAAGCTTTCTTT. The encoded protein is CSVAVQGAGTEAFF.

The V and J genes are TRBV5-6 and TRBJ1-6; 7 bases are shared with TRBD1. After removal of 4 bases from V and 13 bases from J, the junction contained 11 bases not matched to a gene. This CDR3 has 14 residues. Germline CDR1 reads SGHDT; CDR2 reads YYEEEE. CDR3 protein: CASSLGQYLIPLHF. The CDR3 DNA follows: TGTGCCAGCAGCCTGGGACAGTACCTCATCCCCCTCCACTTT.

The chain is built from TRBV15 and TRBJ1-6; D gene ambiguous. This CDR3 contains 15 residues. The V end was cut by 3 bases, the J end by 0 bases, with 6 bases between. Germline values: CDR1 LNHNV, CDR2 YYDKDF (reference sequence). In DNA form, the CDR3 reads TGTGCCACCAGCAGGACTAGCTCCTATAATTCACCCCTCCACTTT. Translated: CATSRTSSYNSPLHF. The variable domain in full, with the rest retrieved from reference TRBV15 and TRBJ1-6, is DAMVIQNPRYQVTQFGKPVTLSCSQTLNHNVMYWYQQKSSQAPKLLFHYYDKDFNNEADTPDNFQSRRPNTSFCFLDIRSPGLGDTAMYLCATSRTSSYNSPLHFGNGTRLTVT.

The chain carries TRBV2 and TRBJ2-7, with 8 bases that match TRBD2. V lost 8 bases, J lost 8 bases, and 14 bases stayed unmatched. CDR1 and CDR2 from the germline V gene are SNHLY and FYNNEI. The CDR3 is 14 residues long. The CDR3 region is CASGPGGSGVKQYF. For the CDR3, the DNA is TGTGCCAGCGGACCGGGGGGGTCCGGCGTGAAGCAGTACTTC.

The V call is TRBV18, the J call TRBJ2-7; D is perhaps TRBD1 (6 bases). V shed 3 bases and J shed 7 bases, with 10 bases lying between them. CDR1 is KGHSH and CDR2 is LQKENI in the germline V gene. This CDR3 has 12 residues. CDR3 sequence (DNA): TGTGCCAGCTCACCGTCAGGGGATGAGCAGTACTTC. This encodes CASSPSGDEQYF.

The rearrangement links TRBV19 to TRBJ1-1; 8 bases align to TRBD1. The CDR3 is made up of 15 amino acids. Losses at the gene ends were 7 bases for V and 4 bases for J; bases not matched to a gene: 11. Germline V gene data show CDR1 as LNHDA and CDR2 as SQIVND (reference sequence). CDR3 in amino acids: CASNRGTARSTEAFF. The CDR3 DNA reads as TGTGCCAGTAACAGGGGGACAGCGAGGAGCACTGAAGCTTTCTTT.

The J gene is TRBJ1-1, the V gene TRBV28; D gene unclear. Germline V gene lookup returns CDR1 MDHEN and CDR2 SYDVKM. This CDR3 spans 12 amino acids. The V and J ends lost 3 bases and 6 bases respectively, with 8 bases between them. DNA for the CDR3: TGTGCCAGCAGTTTGGTCACAGCTGAAGCTTTCTTT. It encodes CASSLVTAEAFF.

The chain combines TRBV18 with TRBJ1-6; tentatively, D is TRBD1 (6 bases). Trimming cost V 6 bases and J 7 bases, with 13 bases left between them. CDR3 size: 14 residues. Germline values: CDR1 KGHSH, CDR2 LQKENI. The CDR3 sequence is CASSIGDKNSPLHF. The CDR3 DNA is TGTGCCAGCTCTATAGGGGACAAAAATTCACCCCTCCACTTT.

The rearrangement links TRBV28 to TRBJ2-7; 7 nucleotides align to TRBD1. The trim removed 1 base at V and 1 base at J, leaving 7 bases unmatched. This CDR3 contains 16 residues. Germline CDR1 is MDHEN and CDR2 is SYDVKM. The CDR3 DNA reads as TGTGCCAGCAGTTTATTTGCAGGGGGATCATCCTACGAGCAGTACTTC. Translation gives CASSLFAGGSSYEQYF. Together with reference TRBV28 and TRBJ2-7, the CDR3 gives the full variable domain: DVKVTQSSRYLVKRTGEKVFLECVQDMDHENMFWYRQDPGLGLRLIYFSYDVKMKEKGDIPEGYSVSREKKERFSLILESASTNQTSMYLCASSLFAGGSSYEQYFGPGTRLTVT.